Shown below are 25 T cell receptor beta chains from a single sample sequenced in a study of post-analysis software for immune sequencing data. General study results and limits: TRBV5-6, TRBV5-1 and TRBV20-1 were among 4 or 5 TRBV segments more frequent in patients than controls.

No cognate antigen is known for these TCRs. Tagging with unique molecular identifiers was a feature of the TCR beta cDNA libraries. TCRdb re-analysed the PCR reads in MiXCR, keeping a single row per CDR3 protein. This sample yields a few hundred thousand distinct CDR3 sequences, of which over 35% are seen a single time; roughly an eighth belongs to the top ten. The sample taken for sequencing was blood. The receptors derive from a girl aged 5 to 17 with multiple sclerosis.

Only one count was recorded for this clonotype. The rearrangement uses TRBV11-2 and TRBJ2-6, with TRBD1 matching 7 bases. Trimming took 4 bases from V and 0 from J; bases not matched to a gene: 15. The CDR3 spans 20 residues. In germline, CDR1 is SGHAT, CDR2 FQNNGV. The CDR3 loop is CASSSPLTDRAHSGANVLTF. The CDR3 region has the DNA TGTGCCAGCAGCTCTCCACTTACCGACAGGGCCCACTCTGGGGCCAACGTCCTGACTTTC.

This chain uses TRBV9 with TRBJ1-2; 7 positions agree with TRBD1. Germline-derived CDR1 and CDR2 are SGDLS and YYNGEE. The CDR3 is made up of 15 amino acids. V shed 6 bases, J shed 0 bases, and the junction held 8 bases outside the gene matches. The CDR3: CASTEGATANYGYTF. CDR3 DNA: TGTGCCAGCACCGAGGGGGCGACGGCTAACTATGGCTACACCTTC.

J is TRBJ2-1 and V is TRBV28, with a possible D match to TRBD1 (6 bases). CDR1 and CDR2 from the germline V gene are MDHEN and SYDVKM. This CDR3 spans 17 amino acids. Trimming removed 3 bases at V and 7 bases at J, with 22 bases between. The CDR3 region is CASSFSRGQGRQNEQFF. The CDR3 nucleotides are TGTGCCAGCAGTTTTTCCCGAGGTCAGGGGAGACAGAATGAGCAGTTCTTC.

This chain uses TRBV6-2 or TRBV6-3 with TRBJ2-1, with unresolved D. The CDR3 spans 14 residues. Trimming left V 4 bases short and J 5 bases short, with 12 bases between. CDR1 and CDR2 from the germline V gene are MNHEY and SVGEGT. The CDR3 loop reads CASSFHNTNNEQFF. CDR3 DNA sequence: TGTGCCAGCAGTTTTCATAACACGAACAATGAGCAGTTCTTC.

This clonotype was counted between two and nine times. The CDR3 is CASSQDRGRGDEQYF. CDR3 nucleotides: TGCGCCAGCAGCCAAGATCGGGGCAGGGGGGACGAGCAGTACTTC. The gene calls are TRBV4-1 and TRBJ2-7; D possibly corresponds to TRBD1 (7 bases). V lost 0 bases and J lost 5, with 14 bases in between. Germline V CDR1 and CDR2: MGHRA, YSYEKL. The CDR3 consists of 15 residues.

About this clonotype itself: This CDR3 fails to terminate in the conserved phenylalanine or tryptophan, so it likely reflects a read error. The J gene is TRBJ2-3, the V gene TRBV5-4; 8 bases are a match to TRBD1. The CDR3 loop spans 15 amino acids. Germline values: CDR1 SGHNT, CDR2 YYREEE (reference sequence). V shed 4 bases, J shed 1 base, and the junction held 5 bases outside the gene matches. DNA of the CDR3: TGTGCCAGCAGCCCGGGACAGGACCGCACAGATACGCAGTATTTG. It is translated as CASSPGQDRTDTQYL.

There are a few counts of this clonotype. The CDR3 spells CASSRGQNNYGYTF. DNA of the CDR3: TGTGCCAGCAGCCGCGGACAGAACAACTATGGCTACACCTTC. J is TRBJ1-2 and V is TRBV4-2; perhaps TRBD1 as D (6 bases). Trimming took off 4 bases at V and 2 bases at J, with 11 bases between the two ends. In germline, CDR1 is LGHNA, CDR2 YNFKEQ. The CDR3 spans 14 residues.

The chain carries TRBV7-2 and TRBJ2-1, with D possibly matching TRBD1 (6 bases). V was clipped by 7 bases and J by 8 bases, with 15 bases between them. Looked up from germline, CDR1 is SGHTA and CDR2 is FQGNSA. CDR3 length: 13 amino acids. CDR3 DNA: TGTGCCAGCACCGGAACAGGGCTTGATGAGCAGTTCTTC. Its protein is CASTGTGLDEQFF.

This sequence joins TRBV28 and TRBJ2-1, with unresolved D. Between the trimmed V and J ends, which lost 5 bases and 1 base, there was a span of 12 bases. Germline CDR1 reads MDHEN; CDR2 reads SYDVKM. The CDR3 runs 15 residues. The CDR3 sequence is CASSVVGQSYNEQFF. Here the CDR3 DNA reads TGTGCCAGCAGTGTAGTGGGCCAGTCCTACAATGAGCAGTTCTTC.

A note on this clonotype: One end of the junction does not line up with germline, which may come from a read error. The chain combines TRBV12-3 or TRBV12-4 with TRBJ2-6; tentatively, D is TRBD1 (7 bases). The CDR3 sequence is 18 residues long. The CDR3 region has the DNA TGTGCCAGCAGCCCAGGGGGGCCGCCTCTTTCTGGGGCCAACGTCCGGACTTTC. Translating it yields CASSPGGPPLSGANVRTF.

The CDR3 loop is CASSNQGFGGYTF. Written as DNA, the CDR3 is TGTGCCAGCAGCAACCAGGGATTCGGTGGCTACACCTTC. This sequence joins TRBV13 and TRBJ1-2; tentative D call: TRBD1 (5 bases). The V and J ends lost 5 bases and 7 bases respectively, with 14 bases between them. Germline assignment: CDR1 PRHDT and CDR2 FYEKMQ (reference sequence). The CDR3 is 13 amino acids.

In DNA, the CDR3 is TGTGCCAGCAGCTTAGTGGGCGTGGGACTAGCGGGAGGTCCGGGCTACGAGCAGTACTTC. Encoded protein: CASSLVGVGLAGGPGYEQYF. This sequence joins TRBV7-2 and TRBJ2-7; 15 bases are shared with TRBD2. This CDR3 has 20 amino acids. Germline lookup yields CDR1 SGHTA and CDR2 FQGNSA. J lost 3 bases, V lost 1 base, and 13 bases had no gene match.

The chain recombines TRBV28 with TRBJ2-1; TRBD2 matches 8 bases. The ends lost 3 bases at V and 6 bases at J; junction bases unmatched: 13. This CDR3 contains 17 residues. Germline values: CDR1 MDHEN, CDR2 SYDVKM. The CDR3, as DNA: TGTGCCAGCAGTTTTCCGGGGACTAGTAAAAAGGGCAATGAGCAGTTCTTC. This sequence encodes CASSFPGTSKKGNEQFF.

The rearrangement uses TRBV5-1 and TRBJ1-2; D gene unclear. Per the germline V gene, CDR1 is SGHRS and CDR2 is YFSETQ. There are 15 residues in the CDR3. Trimming left V 0 bases short and J 3 bases short, with 12 bases between. The DNA of the CDR3 is TGCGCCAGCAGCTTGGCAGTCATGCATGACTATGGCTACACCTTC. Its protein product is CASSLAVMHDYGYTF.

The chain is built from TRBV7-9 and TRBJ2-5; 12 bases are shared with TRBD2. Near its end, the DNA agrees better with TRBJ2-7, so the J call may be wrong. The germline V gene has CDR1 SEHNR and CDR2 FQNEAQ (reference sequence). The CDR3 runs to 14 residues. DNA of the CDR3: TGTGCCAGCAGCGGCCTAGCGGGAGGGTACGAGCAGTACTTC. Encoded protein: CASSGLAGGYEQYF.

For this clonotype: Being one base from a much bigger clone, this may be a read error. The chain recombines TRBV3-1 with TRBJ2-1, with 9 bases fitting TRBD1. Judging by the DNA end, TRBJ2-7 fits better; the J call may be wrong. Germline V CDR1 and CDR2: LGHDT, YNNKEL (reference sequence). The CDR3 is 16 residues long. The CDR3 DNA is TGTACCAGCAGCTTCCACACCGGGACAGGGCTTACTGAGCAGTACTTC. It specifies CTSSFHTGTGLTEQYF.

This clonotype was seen a handful of times. The chain uses TRBV20-1 and TRBJ1-4; TRBD1 might be the D (5 bases). Trimming took off 6 bases at V and 4 bases at J, with 18 bases between the two ends. The CDR3 is made up of 15 amino acids. From germline, CDR1 is DFQATT and CDR2 SNEGSKA (reference sequence). The CDR3 coding sequence is TGCAGTGCCCCGAGGTGGGCAGGGATTAATGAAAAACTGTTTTTT. Translating it yields CSAPRWAGINEKLFF.

This sequence joins TRBV7-9 and TRBJ2-3; the D gene is possibly TRBD2 (7 bases). Trimming took 1 base from V and 4 from J, leaving 12 bases between them. Germline CDR1 reads SEHNR; CDR2 reads FQNEAQ (reference sequence). The CDR3 is made up of 15 amino acids. CDR3 nucleotide sequence: TGTGCCAGCAGCTTAGATACAGGGAGGGCAGATACGCAGTATTTT. Translated, it gives CASSLDTGRADTQYF.

The V gene is TRBV5-1, the J gene TRBJ1-2; D gene uncertain. The CDR3 extends over 13 amino acids. Germline V gene lookup returns CDR1 SGHRS and CDR2 YFSETQ. Trimming stripped 5 bases from V and 2 bases from J, with 10 bases between. The CDR3 DNA reads TGCGCCAGCAGAGATTTACGGAACTATGGCTACACCTTC. It yields the protein CASRDLRNYGYTF.

This rearrangement joins TRBV4-2 to TRBJ1-5; D is unresolved. Per the germline V gene, CDR1 is LGHNA and CDR2 is YNFKEQ. The CDR3 runs to 16 residues. Trimming cost V 0 bases and J 6 bases, with 15 bases left between them. The CDR3 coding sequence is TGTGCCAGCAGCCAAGAATTCACGGAGGTCGGTCAGCCCCAGCATTTT. Protein: CASSQEFTEVGQPQHF.

The rearrangement uses TRBV7-6 and TRBJ1-2; D is ambiguous. Trimming left V 2 bases short and J 11 bases short, with 15 bases between. CDR1 and CDR2 (germline): SGHVS, FNYEAQ. The CDR3 has 13 residues. CDR3 coding DNA: TGTGCCAGCAGCTTATCACCAGGTCCCTTATACACCTTC. Translation gives CASSLSPGPLYTF.

The rearrangement uses TRBV28 and TRBJ2-2; the D is unclear. Trimming took off 0 bases at V and 6 bases at J, with 8 bases between the two ends. The CDR3 contains 14 residues. Per the germline V gene, CDR1 is MDHEN and CDR2 is SYDVKM. CDR3 protein: CASSLWERAGELFF. CDR3 nucleotides: TGTGCCAGCAGTTTATGGGAAAGGGCCGGGGAGCTGTTTTTT.

This clonotype was seen only a few times. The rearrangement uses TRBV7-9 and TRBJ2-7, with a possible D match to TRBD1 (6 bases). V lost 3 bases, J lost 0 bases, and 9 bases lay in between. The CDR3 is 14 amino acids. Per germline, CDR1 SEHNR and CDR2 FQNEAQ (reference sequence). The CDR3 coding sequence is TGTGCCAGCAGCTTCTACAGGGACTCCTACGAGCAGTACTTC. This codes for CASSFYRDSYEQYF. The full variable domain, completed using reference TRBV7-9 and TRBJ2-7, is DTGVSQNPRHKITKRGQNVTFRCDPISEHNRLYWYRQTLGQGPEFLTYFQNEAQLEKSRLLSDRFSAERPKGSFSTLEIQRTEQGDSAMYLCASSFYRDSYEQYFGPGTRLTVT.

This chain connects TRBV10-3 to TRBJ2-4; 13 nucleotides line up with TRBD2. With the DNA end fitting TRBJ2-7 better, the J assignment may be wrong. This CDR3 is 14 amino acids long. Germline lookup yields CDR1 ENHRY and CDR2 SYGVKD. CDR3 residues: CAISGLAGVYEQYF. The CDR3, as DNA: TGTGCCATCAGCGGACTAGCGGGAGTGTACGAGCAGTACTTC.

The chain joins TRBV13 to TRBJ2-7, with 12 positions matching TRBD2. Germline V gives CDR1 PRHDT, CDR2 FYEKMQ (reference sequence). J was trimmed by 3 bases and V by 5 bases; bases with no gene match: 5. The CDR3 spans 15 residues. The CDR3 bases are TGTGCCAGCAGCACAATGACTAGCGGGAGCTACGAGCAGTACTTC. Translated: CASSTMTSGSYEQYF.